The clone carrying this TCR beta chain was recorded a few times. Antigen specificity is unknown. The protocol was immunoSEQ multiplex PCR, while the TCRdb copy is restricted to in-frame clones and leaves out a portion. Of roughly 100,000 clones listed, about 88% are singletons. The record originates from a study of cytomegalovirus exposure and HLA in healthy donors. Study outcomes and limitations: It was 150 to 200 TCR beta chains that were listed as cytomegalovirus-associated. A classifier reportedly called cytomegalovirus status with high sensitivity and specificity. The dataset shows that most TCR sequences were rare, while some public TCRs occurred in many donors.

The germline CDR1 and CDR2 sequences are SGHTA and FQGNSA. J was trimmed by 3 bases and V by 0 bases; bases with no gene match: 2. This CDR3 has 15 amino acids. The J gene is TRBJ2-7, the V gene TRBV7-2; 10 bases are shared with TRBD2. Sequenced: PBMCs. The TCR was taken from a woman younger than 30 in good health and CMV-seropositive. The CDR3 DNA reads as TGTGCCAGCAGCTTAGCGGGACTAGCGCTCTACGAGCAGTACTTC. Translated, it gives CASSLAGLALYEQYF.